This is a list of T cell receptor beta chains from one sample in a study of Ad26.COV2.S vaccination and SARS-CoV-2 variants. The protocol was immunoSEQ multiplex PCR, while the TCRdb copy is restricted to in-frame clones and leaves out a portion. Of roughly 400,000 clones in the sample, about 90% were seen once. The sequences come from peripheral blood, collected in a trial of Ad26.COV2.S vaccine versus placebo. The receptors stem from a person aged 18-65 years who received the Ad26.COV2.S COVID-19 vaccine or a placebo. The CDR3 runs from the conserved cysteine through the conserved F or W. A D gene is named only where the DNA matches it firmly. Size tells how often a clone was seen (once, few, many) or the class of an expanded clone, and some rows leave it out.

clone size: .; J gene: TRBJ1-4; V gene: TRBV5-1; D gene: .; CDR3 protein: CASSLDGGRNEKLFF; CDR3 DNA: TGCGCCAGCAGCTTGGACGGGGGGCGGAATGAAAAACTGTTTTTT
clone size: .; J gene: TRBJ2-5; V gene: TRBV3-1/TRBV3-2; D gene: TRBD1; CDR3 protein: CASSQGTRSRQGGSQYF; CDR3 DNA: TGTGCCAGCAGCCAAGGGACTCGGAGCCGACAGGGCGGGTCCCAGTACTTC
clone size: .; J gene: TRBJ2-7; V gene: TRBV6-6; D gene: TRBD2; CDR3 protein: CASSSGLAGVYEQYF; CDR3 DNA: TGTGCCAGCAGTTCTGGACTAGCGGGAGTCTACGAGCAGTACTTC
clone size: .; J gene: TRBJ2-7; V gene: TRBV19; D gene: TRBD2; CDR3 protein: CASSGRTSGASYEQYF; CDR3 DNA: TGTGCCAGTAGTGGCCGGACTAGCGGGGCCTCCTACGAGCAGTACTTC
clone size: .; J gene: TRBJ2-7; V gene: TRBV6-6; D gene: .; CDR3 protein: CARARATDYEQYF; CDR3 DNA: TGTGCCAGAGCTAGGGCGACCGACTACGAGCAGTACTTC
clone size: .; J gene: TRBJ2-7; V gene: TRBV14; D gene: TRBD2; CDR3 protein: CASSRGTSGRADLWEQYF; CDR3 DNA: TGTGCCAGCAGCCGCGGGACTAGCGGGAGGGCCGACCTGTGGGAGCAGTACTTC
clone size: .; J gene: TRBJ2-7; V gene: TRBV10-1; D gene: .; CDR3 protein: CASSERPISYEQYF; CDR3 DNA: TGCGCCAGCAGTGAAAGGCCAATCTCCTACGAGCAGTACTTC
clone size: .; J gene: TRBJ2-7; V gene: TRBV2; D gene: TRBD1; CDR3 protein: CASSRYRGEYEQYF; CDR3 DNA: TGTGCCAGCAGTCGGTACAGGGGTGAATACGAGCAGTACTTC
clone size: .; J gene: TRBJ1-2; V gene: TRBV6-5; D gene: .; CDR3 protein: CASSYGAYGYTF; CDR3 DNA: TGTGCCAGCAGTTATGGGGCCTATGGCTACACCTTC
clone size: .; J gene: TRBJ2-1; V gene: TRBV10-3; D gene: .; CDR3 protein: CAISESAGIDEQFF; CDR3 DNA: TGTGCCATCAGTGAGTCCGCAGGGATCGATGAGCAGTTCTTC
clone size: .; J gene: TRBJ2-5; V gene: TRBV20-1; D gene: .; CDR3 protein: CSRTQRETQYF; CDR3 DNA: TGCAGTCGGACCCAACGGGAGACCCAGTACTTC
clone size: .; J gene: TRBJ2-3; V gene: TRBV24-1; D gene: .; CDR3 protein: CATSDLRQPSRTDTQYF; CDR3 DNA: TGTGCCACCAGTGATTTGAGACAGCCATCCCGCACAGATACGCAGTATTTT
clone size: once; J gene: TRBJ1-1; V gene: TRBV15; D gene: TRBD1; CDR3 protein: CATSRRGRGALTEAFF; CDR3 DNA: TGTGCCACCAGCAGACGCGGCAGGGGGGCGCTAACTGAAGCTTTCTTT
clone size: .; J gene: TRBJ2-2; V gene: TRBV19; D gene: .; CDR3 protein: CASSMVITGELFF; CDR3 DNA: TGTGCCAGTAGTATGGTCATAACCGGGGAGCTGTTTTTT
clone size: .; J gene: TRBJ2-7; V gene: TRBV9; D gene: TRBD2; CDR3 protein: CASSSTSGYEQYF; CDR3 DNA: TGTGCCAGCAGCTCAACTAGCGGCTACGAGCAGTACTTC
clone size: .; J gene: TRBJ1-2; V gene: TRBV6-5; D gene: .; CDR3 protein: CATPTVANYGYTF; CDR3 DNA: TGTGCCACGCCCACGGTTGCGAACTATGGCTACACCTTC
clone size: once; J gene: TRBJ1-6; V gene: TRBV5-6; D gene: .; CDR3 protein: CASSLARGQANSPLHF; CDR3 DNA: TGTGCCAGCAGCTTGGCCCGGGGCCAGGCGAATTCACCCCTCCACTTT
clone size: .; J gene: TRBJ2-2; V gene: TRBV29-1; D gene: .; CDR3 protein: CSASEITGELFF; CDR3 DNA: TGCAGCGCCTCCGAGATTACCGGGGAGCTGTTTTTT
clone size: .; J gene: TRBJ2-2; V gene: TRBV15; D gene: .; CDR3 protein: CATSRPRGAGINTGELFF; CDR3 DNA: TGTGCCACCAGCAGGCCCCGGGGGGCGGGGATTAACACCGGGGAGCTGTTTTTT
clone size: .; J gene: TRBJ2-1; V gene: TRBV13; D gene: TRBD2; CDR3 protein: CASSLGGGSLPEQFF; CDR3 DNA: TGTGCCAGCAGCTTGGGAGGCGGGAGCCTTCCCGAGCAGTTCTTC
clone size: .; J gene: TRBJ2-7; V gene: TRBV6-2/TRBV6-3; D gene: .; CDR3 protein: CASSPLYEQYF; CDR3 DNA: TGTGCCAGCAGTCCCCTTTACGAGCAGTACTTC
clone size: .; J gene: TRBJ2-5; V gene: TRBV24-1; D gene: TRBD1; CDR3 protein: CATSDWDREETQYF; CDR3 DNA: TGTGCCACCAGTGATTGGGACAGGGAAGAGACCCAGTACTTC
clone size: .; J gene: TRBJ2-3; V gene: TRBV11-3; D gene: .; CDR3 protein: CASSLGRRGDTQYF; CDR3 DNA: TGTGCCAGCAGCTTAGGTCGTAGGGGAGATACGCAGTATTTT
clone size: .; J gene: TRBJ1-1; V gene: TRBV28; D gene: TRBD1; CDR3 protein: CASSFQQGKGVTEAFF; CDR3 DNA: TGTGCCAGCAGTTTTCAACAGGGGAAGGGAGTCACTGAAGCTTTCTTT
clone size: .; J gene: TRBJ2-3; V gene: TRBV10-3; D gene: .; CDR3 protein: CAISEGEGGTQYF; CDR3 DNA: TGTGCCATCAGTGAGGGTGAGGGTGGTACGCAGTATTTT
clone size: .; J gene: TRBJ1-2; V gene: TRBV12-3/TRBV12-4; D gene: .; CDR3 protein: CASSQTNYGYTF; CDR3 DNA: TGTGCCAGCAGTCAAACTAACTATGGCTACACCTTC
clone size: .; J gene: TRBJ1-4; V gene: TRBV9; D gene: .; CDR3 protein: CASSVNPDNEKLFF; CDR3 DNA: TGTGCCAGCAGCGTAAACCCGGACAATGAAAAACTGTTTTTT
clone size: .; J gene: TRBJ1-1; V gene: TRBV5-1; D gene: .; CDR3 protein: CASSLGGMNTEAFF; CDR3 DNA: TGCGCCAGCAGCTTGGGAGGTATGAACACTGAAGCTTTCTTT
clone size: .; J gene: TRBJ2-2; V gene: TRBV27; D gene: .; CDR3 protein: CASSLSLGAPFSGELFF; CDR3 DNA: TGTGCCAGCAGTTTAAGTCTTGGAGCGCCTTTCTCGGGGGAGCTGTTTTTT
clone size: .; J gene: TRBJ2-1; V gene: TRBV27; D gene: .; CDR3 protein: CASSTPGLAGNNEQFF; CDR3 DNA: TGTGCCAGCAGTACCCCCGGGCTAGCAGGTAACAATGAGCAGTTCTTC
clone size: .; J gene: TRBJ2-5; V gene: TRBV25-1; D gene: TRBD1; CDR3 protein: CASRGAGQGQTQYF; CDR3 DNA: TGTGCCAGCAGGGGTGCAGGACAGGGGCAGACCCAGTACTTC
clone size: .; J gene: TRBJ2-3; V gene: TRBV7-2; D gene: .; CDR3 protein: CASSATDTQYF; CDR3 DNA: TGTGCCAGCAGCGCCACAGATACGCAGTATTTT
clone size: .; J gene: TRBJ2-5; V gene: TRBV15; D gene: .; CDR3 protein: CATSRVGRDQETQYF; CDR3 DNA: TGTGCCACCAGCAGAGTAGGTCGGGACCAAGAGACCCAGTACTTC
clone size: .; J gene: TRBJ2-3; V gene: TRBV4-3; D gene: TRBD2; CDR3 protein: CASSQASGRTDTQYF; CDR3 DNA: TGCGCCAGCAGCCAGGCTAGCGGGAGAACAGATACGCAGTATTTT
clone size: .; J gene: TRBJ1-2; V gene: TRBV7-8; D gene: .; CDR3 protein: CASSRAVAAYGYTF; CDR3 DNA: TGTGCCAGCAGCCGGGCGGTCGCCGCCTATGGCTACACCTTC
clone size: once; J gene: TRBJ2-3; V gene: TRBV5-1; D gene: TRBD2; CDR3 protein: CASSELAGGQDTQYF; CDR3 DNA: TGCGCCAGCAGCGAGTTAGCGGGAGGTCAAGATACGCAGTATTTT
clone size: .; J gene: TRBJ2-2; V gene: TRBV24-1; D gene: .; CDR3 protein: CATSDLTTTYTGELFF; CDR3 DNA: TGTGCCACCAGTGATTTGACGACTACCTACACCGGGGAGCTGTTTTTT
clone size: .; J gene: TRBJ2-2; V gene: TRBV11-2; D gene: .; CDR3 protein: CASSLVGATELFF; CDR3 DNA: TGTGCCAGCAGCTTAGTAGGAGCTACGGAGCTGTTTTTT
clone size: .; J gene: TRBJ2-2; V gene: TRBV24-1; D gene: .; CDR3 protein: CATSDFGGTRELFF; CDR3 DNA: TGTGCCACCAGTGATTTCGGAGGGACCCGGGAGCTGTTTTTT
clone size: few; J gene: TRBJ1-5; V gene: TRBV24-1; D gene: .; CDR3 protein: CATADRGNQPQHF; CDR3 DNA: TGTGCCACCGCGGATAGGGGTAATCAGCCCCAGCATTTT
clone size: .; J gene: TRBJ2-1; V gene: TRBV19; D gene: .; CDR3 protein: CASSPTTPSYNEQFF; CDR3 DNA: TGTGCCAGTAGCCCAACCACACCCTCCTACAATGAGCAGTTCTTC
clone size: once; J gene: TRBJ2-3; V gene: TRBV6-5; D gene: .; CDR3 protein: CASSPDLSSTDTQYF; CDR3 DNA: TGTGCCAGCAGTCCAGACCTTTCTAGCACAGATACGCAGTATTTT
clone size: .; J gene: TRBJ2-7; V gene: TRBV6-5; D gene: TRBD1; CDR3 protein: CASSFKTGFDEQYF; CDR3 DNA: TGTGCCAGCAGTTTTAAGACAGGGTTTGACGAGCAGTACTTC
clone size: .; J gene: TRBJ2-1; V gene: TRBV30; D gene: TRBD2; CDR3 protein: CAWGAGDSWNEQFF; CDR3 DNA: TGTGCCTGGGGGGCGGGAGACTCTTGGAATGAGCAGTTCTTC
clone size: .; J gene: TRBJ1-1; V gene: TRBV30; D gene: .; CDR3 protein: CAWSLTQAGDTEAFF; CDR3 DNA: TGTGCCTGGAGCCTAACACAGGCGGGGGACACTGAAGCTTTCTTT
clone size: .; J gene: TRBJ2-7; V gene: TRBV28; D gene: .; CDR3 protein: CASSRQSRVDEQYF; CDR3 DNA: TGTGCCAGCAGTCGACAGTCGCGGGTCGACGAGCAGTACTTC
clone size: .; J gene: TRBJ2-3; V gene: TRBV18; D gene: TRBD2; CDR3 protein: CASSPRRGGGTDTQYF; CDR3 DNA: TGTGCCAGCTCACCACGGAGGGGAGGGGGCACAGATACGCAGTATTTT
clone size: .; J gene: TRBJ2-3; V gene: TRBV19; D gene: .; CDR3 protein: CASSMADTQYF; CDR3 DNA: TGTGCCAGTAGTATGGCAGATACGCAGTATTTT
clone size: .; J gene: TRBJ2-2; V gene: TRBV19; D gene: TRBD1; CDR3 protein: CASTSRRQGVGELFF; CDR3 DNA: TGTGCCAGTACCTCCCGGAGACAGGGGGTGGGGGAGCTGTTTTTT
clone size: .; J gene: TRBJ1-4; V gene: TRBV4-1; D gene: .; CDR3 protein: CASGPLGDYEKLFF; CDR3 DNA: TGCGCCAGCGGGCCATTAGGGGATTATGAAAAACTGTTTTTT
clone size: .; J gene: TRBJ1-1; V gene: TRBV7-9; D gene: .; CDR3 protein: CASSWVDSAAREAFF; CDR3 DNA: TGTGCCAGCAGCTGGGTCGATTCGGCAGCGAGGGAAGCTTTCTTT
clone size: .; J gene: TRBJ2-3; V gene: TRBV27; D gene: .; CDR3 protein: CASSTEQGWADTQYF; CDR3 DNA: TGTGCCAGCAGTACCGAGCAGGGTTGGGCAGATACGCAGTATTTT
clone size: .; J gene: TRBJ2-7; V gene: TRBV2; D gene: TRBD2; CDR3 protein: CASSEVGGRAYEQYF; CDR3 DNA: TGTGCCAGCAGTGAAGTGGGCGGGAGGGCCTACGAGCAGTACTTC
clone size: .; J gene: TRBJ2-7; V gene: TRBV10-3; D gene: .; CDR3 protein: CAISAREGSSYEQYF; CDR3 DNA: TGTGCCATCAGCGCCAGGGAAGGGAGCTCCTACGAGCAGTACTTC
clone size: .; J gene: TRBJ2-1; V gene: TRBV7-9; D gene: TRBD2; CDR3 protein: CASTFGTTNNEQFF; CDR3 DNA: TGTGCCAGCACCTTTGGGACTACCAACAATGAGCAGTTCTTC
clone size: .; J gene: TRBJ1-5; V gene: TRBV28; D gene: .; CDR3 protein: CASSLCIETQYNQPQHF; CDR3 DNA: TGTGCCAGCAGTTTATGCATTGAGACACAATACAATCAGCCCCAGCATTTT
clone size: .; J gene: TRBJ2-1; V gene: TRBV12-5; D gene: .; CDR3 protein: CASGLDSSYNEQFF; CDR3 DNA: TGTGCTAGTGGTTTGGATAGCTCCTACAATGAGCAGTTCTTC
clone size: .; J gene: TRBJ2-7; V gene: TRBV28; D gene: TRBD1; CDR3 protein: CASSAGTGGTYEQYF; CDR3 DNA: TGTGCCAGCAGCGCAGGGACAGGGGGGACCTACGAGCAGTACTTC
clone size: .; J gene: TRBJ2-2; V gene: TRBV9; D gene: .; CDR3 protein: CASSVVDSPAGELFF; CDR3 DNA: TGTGCCAGCAGCGTAGTCGACAGTCCGGCCGGGGAGCTGTTTTTT